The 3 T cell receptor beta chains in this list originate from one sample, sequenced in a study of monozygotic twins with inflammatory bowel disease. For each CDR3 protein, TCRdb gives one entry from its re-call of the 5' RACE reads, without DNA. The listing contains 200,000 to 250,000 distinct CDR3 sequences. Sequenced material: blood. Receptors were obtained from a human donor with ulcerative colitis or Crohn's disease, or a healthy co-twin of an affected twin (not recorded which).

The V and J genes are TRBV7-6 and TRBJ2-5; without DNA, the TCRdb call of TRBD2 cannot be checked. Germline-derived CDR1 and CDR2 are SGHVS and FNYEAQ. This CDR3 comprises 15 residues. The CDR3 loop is CASSRRAGYQETQYF.

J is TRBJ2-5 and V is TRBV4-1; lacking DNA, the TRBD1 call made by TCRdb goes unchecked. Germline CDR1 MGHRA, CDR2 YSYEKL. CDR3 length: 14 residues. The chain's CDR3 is CASSQDSYGGTQHF.

CDR3 amino acids: CSGGHPQETQYF. J is TRBJ2-5 and V is TRBV20-1; the TCRdb D gene call, TRBD1, has no DNA to confirm it. The germline CDR1 and CDR2 sequences are DFQATT and SNEGSKA (reference sequence). The CDR3 is 12 amino acids.